Listed below are T cell receptor beta chains from one sample, sequenced in a study of yellow fever vaccine responses in identical twins. TCRdb re-analysed the RT-PCR reads in MiXCR, keeping a single row per CDR3 protein. The sample has approximately 2,000 distinct CDR3 sequences; 7.4% are singletons. Sequences were derived from T cells from blood (PBMCs), unsorted or a sorted subset (not recorded which), sampled 2 years after vaccination. The source is a woman younger than 35 who received the yellow fever vaccine. The conserved cysteine and the conserved F or W are not part of the CDR3 here.

v_gene	j_gene	CDR3aa
TRBV24-1	TRBJ2-1	ATSEGGVPNEQF
TRBV2	TRBJ1-1	ASRVSREAF
TRBV11-2	TRBJ2-1	ASSLSTKEQF
TRBV7-9	TRBJ2-7	ASSPGAYEQY
TRBV4-1	TRBJ1-2	ASSQAGGANYGYT
TRBV27	TRBJ1-2	ASSPQGESSGYT
TRBV5-1	TRBJ2-2	ASSLEFQGTGELF
TRBV6-1	TRBJ2-7	ASSRGSKNSYEQY
TRBV15	TRBJ2-3	ATSRSYAVSDTQY
TRBV6-2/TRBV6-3	TRBJ2-5	ASSRDIQETQY
TRBV7-7	TRBJ2-7	ASSPHRDISYEQY
TRBV4-3	TRBJ2-6	ASSQEGGAAGANVLT
TRBV20-1	TRBJ2-6	SASPGTSGGGANVLT
TRBV4-1	TRBJ2-7	ASSQGLTGGHYEQY
TRBV7-7	TRBJ2-7	ASSLLRGYEQY
TRBV6-1	TRBJ2-7	ASSEATSGVTYEQY
TRBV11-2	TRBJ1-2	ASSLQWQGNYGYT
TRBV10-3	TRBJ2-1	AIRAGVSSYNEQF
TRBV12-1	TRBJ2-2	ASSSTGDTGELF
TRBV7-1	TRBJ1-1	ASSSDRADTEAF
TRBV20-1	TRBJ2-3	SARAGGRDTQY
TRBV11-1	TRBJ2-7	ASSNRGAREQY
TRBV12-3/TRBV12-4	TRBJ2-5	ASRRVETQY
TRBV11-3	TRBJ2-1	ASSLVDLEQF
TRBV6-2/TRBV6-3	TRBJ2-7	ASSYSSNHEQY
TRBV4-1	TRBJ2-7	ASSGNGYEQY
TRBV11-1	TRBJ2-1	ASSILAGGTYNEQF
TRBV5-1	TRBJ2-4	ASSYRQGLAKNIQY
TRBV28	TRBJ2-3	ASRKPGQGIDTQY
TRBV6-1	TRBJ1-2	ASSHGTKDYGYT
TRBV7-7	TRBJ2-1	ASSLGQPSYNEQF